Below are 13 T cell receptor beta chains sequenced from a single sample in a study of blood T cell repertoires in COVID-19 (dated by TCRdb to 2018 to 2020). Library method: the immunoSEQ multiplex PCR assay. TCRdb carries this immuneACCESS record with in-frame sequences only. Its versions omit some clonotypes, under half of them owing to an unresolved V gene in the studies checked, with the rest unexplained. The sample contains 200,000 to 250,000 clones, 80% of them found a single time. 4.3% of the sample goes to the ten largest clones. Sequencing used PBMCs or T cells enriched from blood (not recorded which). The receptors come from a young man with acute COVID-19.

The rearrangement joins TRBV24-1 to TRBJ2-2; tentatively, D is TRBD1 (6 bases). This CDR3 spans 15 amino acids. Germline V lookup: CDR1 KGHDR, CDR2 SFDVKD. With 4 bases removed from V and 5 bases from J, the gap between germline ends came to 13 bases. The CDR3 DNA reads TGTGCCACCAGTGACCCCAGACAGGCTACCGGGGAGCTGTTTTTT. Amino acids: CATSDPRQATGELFF.

This clone was found a few times. The chain joins TRBV12-5 to TRBJ2-6, with TRBD1 as a possible D gene (6 bases). Germline CDR1 and CDR2: LGHNT and FRNRAP. CDR3 length: 19 residues. V lost 5 bases and J 4 bases, leaving 24 bases between the germline ends. DNA of the CDR3: TGTGCTAGTGGTCCCTCGGCACGTAACAGGGTCTCCGGGGCCAACGTCCTGACTTTC. Translated: CASGPSARNRVSGANVLTF.

The chain employs TRBV30 and TRBJ2-7; the D gene is possibly TRBD1 (5 bases). V dropped 1 base and J dropped 3 bases, with 10 bases sitting between them. The CDR3 loop spans 13 amino acids. Germline CDR1 reads GTSNPN; CDR2 reads SVGIG (reference sequence). The CDR3 is CAWSGHDSYEQYF. DNA for the CDR3: TGTGCCTGGAGTGGGCACGACAGCTACGAGCAGTACTTC.

The chain links TRBV18 to TRBJ1-5; the D gene is possibly TRBD1 (5 bases). Trimming pared 2 bases from V and 7 bases from J, leaving 12 bases between. CDR1 and CDR2 (germline): KGHSH, LQKENI. The CDR3 sequence is 14 residues long. The CDR3 protein is CASSPGQGRQPQHF. The CDR3, as DNA: TGTGCCAGCTCACCAGGCCAGGGCCGGCAGCCCCAGCATTTT.

This chain uses TRBV21-1 with TRBJ2-7; the DNA was not compared with TRBD1, the D call given in the table. TRBV21-1 is termed a pseudogene. The length of the CDR3 is 13 residues. As DNA, the CDR3 is TGTGCCAGCAACGGGGACACCCTATACGAGCAGTACTTC. Translation: CASNGDTLYEQYF.

The chain carries TRBV3-1 (or the pseudogene TRBV3-2) and TRBJ1-1; D call uncertain. This CDR3 is 15 amino acids long. V lost 0 bases and J lost 0, with 8 bases in between. Germline V gene data show CDR1 as LGHDT and CDR2 as YNNKEL (reference sequence). CDR3 nucleotide sequence: TGTGCCAGCAGCCAAGAGCGCAGGTTGAACACTGAAGCTTTCTTT. Amino acid sequence: CASSQERRLNTEAFF.

V usage is TRBV10-1 and J usage is TRBJ2-7; D gene ambiguous. The CDR3 is made up of 14 amino acids. Germline V gene sequence: CDR1 WNHNN, CDR2 SYGVQD (reference sequence). Trimming removed 0 bases at V and 1 base at J, with 7 bases between. CDR3 loop: CASSESGSSYEQYF. CDR3 coding DNA: TGCGCCAGCAGTGAGTCGGGCTCTTCCTACGAGCAGTACTTC.

The chain has TRBV12-5 and TRBJ2-2; D is possibly TRBD2 (5 bases). Germline V lookup: CDR1 LGHNT, CDR2 FRNRAP. The V end was cut by 1 base, the J end by 5 bases, with 8 bases between. This CDR3 spans 14 amino acids. CDR3 in amino acids: CASGLGGPTGELFF. CDR3 DNA sequence: TGTGCTAGTGGTTTGGGCGGGCCGACCGGGGAGCTGTTTTTT.

This chain joins TRBV7-2 and TRBJ1-3, with D tentatively TRBD1 (5 bases). In germline, CDR1 is SGHTA, CDR2 FQGNSA. This CDR3 has 17 residues. V was clipped by 1 base and J by 0 bases, with 13 bases between them. CDR3 in amino acids: CASSLVSGQGSGNTIYF. CDR3 coding DNA: TGTGCCAGCAGCTTAGTGTCCGGACAAGGCTCTGGAAACACCATATATTTT. Combining the CDR3 with reference TRBV7-2 and TRBJ1-3 gives the whole variable domain GAGVSQSPSNKVTEKGKDVELRCDPISGHTALYWYRQSLGQGLEFLIYFQGNSAPDKSGLPSDRFSAERTGGSVSTLTIQRTQQEDSAVYLCASSLVSGQGSGNTIYFGEGSWLTVV.

The J gene is TRBJ2-3, the V gene TRBV11-3; 12 positions agree with TRBD2. The V and J ends lost 4 bases and 0 bases, in that order; junction bases with no gene match: 5. Looked up from germline, CDR1 is SGHNT and CDR2 is YENEEA. This CDR3 comprises 17 residues. CDR3 sequence (DNA): TGTGCCAGCAGCTACTCACTAGCGGGGGGTAGCACAGATACGCAGTATTTT. Translating gives CASSYSLAGGSTDTQYF.

The CDR3 DNA follows: TGTGCCAGCGCCTCAGGGGGACAGGGGCTTTATAGCAATCAGCCCCAGCATTTT. This sequence encodes CASASGGQGLYSNQPQHF. J is TRBJ1-5 and V is TRBV21-1; the table calls TRBD1, which could not be checked here. TRBV21-1 is deemed a pseudogene. The CDR3 contains 18 residues.

The V gene is TRBV7-9, the J gene TRBJ1-1; D remains unclear. The germline V gene encodes CDR1 SEHNR and CDR2 FQNEAQ (reference sequence). The V end lost 7 bases, the J end lost 6 bases, and 12 bases lay between the germline ends. The CDR3 runs to 12 residues. The CDR3 sequence is CASTSRGPEAFF. The CDR3 DNA reads as TGTGCCAGCACCTCGCGGGGTCCTGAAGCTTTCTTT.

This rearrangement joins TRBV7-9 to TRBJ1-2; tentatively, D is TRBD1 (5 bases). Germline values: CDR1 SEHNR, CDR2 FQNEAQ (reference sequence). This CDR3 spans 14 amino acids. V lost 3 bases, J lost 4 bases, and 12 bases lay in between. CDR3 region: CASSLGGGLYGYTF. The DNA for the CDR3 is TGTGCCAGCAGCTTGGGCGGGGGTCTCTATGGCTACACCTTC.